The T cell receptor beta chain described here comes from a study of cytotoxic CD8 clonotypes in ibrutinib-treated CLL. A few counts support this clone. Its antigen is not identified. Germline loops: CDR1 SGHDT, CDR2 YYEEEE. V was clipped by 1 base and J by 8 bases, with 16 bases between them. This CDR3 is 15 amino acids long. Sequenced by immunoSEQ multiplex PCR; TCRdb stores in-frame clones only, minus some. The sample has roughly 29,000 clones, about 80% seen once. Study-level results: Higher clonality was seen at ibrutinib response and a return toward baseline at progression.

The receptor was isolated from a human donor with chronic lymphocytic leukemia. The material sequenced was PBMCs, taken after 36 months of ibrutinib treatment. V and J are TRBV5-6 and TRBJ1-3; TRBD1 might be the D (5 bases). CDR3 sequence reads: CASSLYQGSLDTIYF. For the CDR3, the DNA is TGTGCCAGCAGCTTGTATCAGGGATCTCTGGACACCATATATTTT.